This T cell receptor beta chain is drawn from a study of T cell repertoires in cytomegalovirus infection. V shed 4 bases and J shed 5 bases, with 11 bases lying between them. This CDR3 is built from 13 residues. One entry per CDR3 protein results from TCRdb running MiXCR on the reads. Of some 500,000 distinct CDR3 sequences in the sample, about 39% are singletons; the top ten hold roughly 50%. In the case of this clonotype: Its antigen is as yet unknown.

The material sequenced was cultured PBMCs, taken from culture after CMV antigen stimulation. This TCR was sampled from a human donor in good health (CMV status not recorded). Some clones in this sample may be carry-over from other donors' samples. The genes are TRBV12-3 or TRBV12-4 and TRBJ1-2, with D hard to call. The chain's CDR3 is CASSSTTGYGYTF. The CDR3 DNA reads as TGTGCCAGCAGTTCCACTACCGGGTATGGCTACACCTTC.